The 15 T cell receptor beta chains below were found in one sample sequenced in a study of T cell clusters in autoimmune cytopenias. TRB amplification used 200 to 250 ng of peripheral blood genomic DNA. TRB was amplified by touch-down multiplex PCR, primer pools A and B combined. TCRdb re-called the multiplex PCR reads and gives one entry per CDR3 protein, without DNA. Its table records approximately 7,700 distinct CDR3 sequences. These data are also associated with another study on T cell repertoires in aging, cancer and after chemotherapy.

Sequences were obtained from peripheral blood. Receptors were obtained from a human donor in good health.

J is TRBJ2-5 and V is TRBV19; TCRdb reports TRBD1, a call that lacks DNA to check it against. The CDR3 extends over 14 amino acids. Germline lookup yields CDR1 LNHDA and CDR2 SQIVND (reference sequence). The CDR3 protein is CASSIDGGGETQYF.

The V call is TRBV7-2, the J call TRBJ2-1; the TCRdb D gene call, TRBD2, has no DNA to confirm it. Germline CDR1 and CDR2: SGHTA and FQGNSA. The CDR3 has 15 residues. This CDR3 is CASRLLAGGSWEQFF.

The V call is TRBV5-4, the J call TRBJ1-4. Germline CDR1 is SGHNT and CDR2 is YYREEE (reference sequence). This CDR3 has 15 residues. This CDR3 reads CASSLMGQANEKLFF.

Judged by frequency, this clonotype is medium-sized. The chain is built from TRBV5-6 and TRBJ1-5; TCRdb gives TRBD1 as the D gene, but with no DNA this cannot be confirmed. Germline CDR1 and CDR2: SGHDT and YYEEEE. The CDR3 extends over 16 amino acids. CDR3 loop: CASSFRDLGPNQPQHF.

This chain links TRBV12-3 or TRBV12-4 with TRBJ2-5; as DNA is missing, the TRBD1 call by TCRdb cannot be tested. The CDR3 runs 12 residues. CDR3 region: CASSLGGGTQYF.

The chain uses TRBV2 and TRBJ1-2; there is no DNA to check the TCRdb D call of TRBD1. The CDR3 is made up of 13 amino acids. Looked up from germline, CDR1 is SNHLY and CDR2 is FYNNEI. The CDR3 spells CASRVQGGEGYTF.

V is TRBV7-6 and J is TRBJ2-7; TCRdb's assignment of TRBD2 cannot be checked, as there is no DNA. CDR3 length equals 13 residues. CDR1 is SGHVS, CDR2 FNYEAQ, per germline. The CDR3 sequence: CASSSGRVYEQYF.

This clonotype shows up as medium-sized by frequency. CDR3 sequence: CSVANVDRGSDGYTF. The chain uses TRBV29-1 and TRBJ1-2; TCRdb's D call of TRBD1 is untestable without DNA. The germline V gene has CDR1 SQVTM and CDR2 ANQGSEA. This CDR3 contains 15 residues.

Measured by frequency, this clonotype is medium-sized. J is TRBJ2-1 and V is TRBV11-1. This CDR3 comprises 19 residues. Per the germline V gene, CDR1 is SGHAT and CDR2 is FQDESV (reference sequence). The CDR3 is CASSSKTSWRFSSYNEQFF.

V and J are TRBV6-5 and TRBJ1-5; as DNA is missing, the TRBD1 call by TCRdb cannot be tested. CDR3 length: 13 amino acids. Germline-derived CDR1 and CDR2 are MNHEY and SVGAGI. CDR3 loop: CASSYYTGSPQHF.

V and J are TRBV6-4 and TRBJ2-3; absent DNA, TCRdb's TRBD2 call cannot be checked. Germline values: CDR1 MRHNA, CDR2 SNTAGT. The CDR3 covers 19 residues. The CDR3 region is CASSAELAGGLTSTDTQYF.

The V call is TRBV6-6, the J call TRBJ2-7; lacking DNA, the TRBD1 call made by TCRdb goes unchecked. CDR3 length: 14 residues. Germline V gene lookup returns CDR1 MNHNY and CDR2 SVGAGI (reference sequence). CDR3 protein: CASSYLGASYEQYF.

According to its frequency, this clonotype is medium-sized. V usage is TRBV6-5 and J usage is TRBJ1-5. Germline CDR1 MNHEY, CDR2 SVGAGI. The CDR3 has 16 residues. CDR3 protein: CASSRASWDSNQPQHF.

The chain's CDR3 is CASRLWRGVDRGRQETQYF. The genes are TRBV6-4 and TRBJ2-5; TCRdb returns TRBD1, unconfirmable since there is no DNA. CDR3 length: 19 amino acids. Germline CDR1 reads MRHNA; CDR2 reads SNTAGT.

The rearrangement links TRBV20-1 to TRBJ2-5; TCRdb proposes TRBD1, but this gene call is untestable without DNA. Germline CDR1 DFQATT, CDR2 SNEGSKA (reference sequence). CDR3 length: 15 amino acids. This CDR3 reads CSARKWTGGGETQYF.